The 10 T cell receptor beta chains below were found in one sample sequenced in a study of human versus mouse CDR3 diversity and MHC coevolution. The protocol was immunoSEQ multiplex PCR, while the TCRdb copy is restricted to in-frame clones and leaves out a portion. In the table there are about 83,000 clones, just under 95% of which are singletons. The material sequenced was naive CD4+ T cells from blood. Stated subset: CD45RO-negative CD62L-positive naive CD4 T cells. The receptors here all came from a person aged 30-69 years in good health.

This sequence joins TRBV5-1 and TRBJ2-7; 9 bases agree with TRBD1. V gave up 0 bases and J gave up 1 base; unmatched junction bases: 5. The CDR3 is 16 amino acids. Germline values: CDR1 SGHRS, CDR2 YFSETQ. The CDR3 here is CASSLGGTGSSYEQYF. The CDR3 nucleotides are TGCGCCAGCAGCTTGGGGGGGACAGGGTCTTCCTACGAGCAGTACTTC.

The J gene is TRBJ1-2, the V gene TRBV18, with 9 bases lining up with TRBD1. CDR1 KGHSH and CDR2 LQKENI come from the germline V gene. CDR3 size: 15 residues. The V gene end was trimmed by 2 bases and the J gene end by 6 bases; junction bases not matched to a gene: 7. The CDR3 coding sequence is TGTGCCAGCTCACCAAAATCGGGACAGGGCGATGGCTACACCTTC. Translation: CASSPKSGQGDGYTF.

The chain carries TRBV5-1 and TRBJ2-1, with a possible D match to TRBD1 (6 bases). V lost 0 bases and J lost 8, with 15 bases in between. The CDR3 is 15 residues long. Germline V gene sequence: CDR1 SGHRS, CDR2 YFSETQ. The chain's CDR3 is CASSLGNPGVDEQFF. In DNA, the CDR3 is TGCGCCAGCAGCTTGGGCAACCCAGGGGTAGATGAGCAGTTCTTC.

This clone was counted once. The rearrangement joins TRBV15 to TRBJ1-1, with 11 bases aligning to TRBD1. The CDR3 has 17 amino acids. V gave up 3 bases and J gave up 5 bases; unmatched junction bases: 11. Germline V lookup: CDR1 LNHNV, CDR2 YYDKDF (reference sequence). The CDR3: CATSSRPGTGGSTEAFF. The CDR3 DNA sequence: TGTGCCACCAGCAGCCGTCCCGGGACAGGGGGTAGTACTGAAGCTTTCTTT. The whole variable domain, remainder taken from reference TRBV15 and TRBJ1-1, is DAMVIQNPRYQVTQFGKPVTLSCSQTLNHNVMYWYQQKSSQAPKLLFHYYDKDFNNEADTPDNFQSRRPNTSFCFLDIRSPGLGDTAMYLCATSSRPGTGGSTEAFFGQGTRLTVV.

The V call is TRBV19, the J call TRBJ1-5; TRBD1 matches at 7 bases. The CDR3 totals 14 residues. Trimming took 4 bases from V and 7 from J; bases not matched to a gene: 7. The germline V gene encodes CDR1 LNHDA and CDR2 SQIVND (reference sequence). The CDR3 DNA reads TGTGCCAGTAGTAATCCAGGGGGTGGGCAGCCCCAGCATTTT. Translating gives CASSNPGGGQPQHF.

The rearrangement links TRBV30 to TRBJ1-2, with D perhaps matching TRBD1 (5 bases). Germline CDR1 GTSNPN, CDR2 SVGIG (reference sequence). Trimming shortened V by 2 bases and J by 7 bases, and 11 bases separated the two germline ends. This CDR3 comprises 12 residues. This CDR3 is CAWSSTGVGYTF. CDR3 nucleotide sequence: TGTGCCTGGAGTTCGACGGGGGTTGGCTACACCTTC.

The V call is TRBV6-1, the J call TRBJ1-5; TRBD1 matches 7 bases. J gave up 2 bases and V 2 bases, and 3 bases lay outside the gene matches. CDR1 is MNHNS, CDR2 SASEGT, per germline. The CDR3 length is 15 residues. The CDR3 DNA is TGTGCCAGCAGTGAATGGCAGGGGGGCAATCAGCCCCAGCATTTT. Amino acids: CASSEWQGGNQPQHF.

Details on this clone: Different DNA sequences within this sample yield the same CDR3. This rearrangement joins TRBV5-1 to TRBJ1-2; 10 nucleotides match TRBD1. V shed 4 bases and J 8 bases; nucleotides not matched to a gene: 5. Per the germline V gene, CDR1 is SGHRS and CDR2 is YFSETQ. The CDR3 extends over 13 amino acids. CDR3 residues: CASSLGQGGGYTF. DNA of the CDR3: TGCGCCAGCAGCCTCGGACAGGGGGGCGGCTACACCTTC.

The chain combines TRBV6-5 with TRBJ2-7; possible D gene TRBD2, 6 bases. The ends were cut back, 0 bases at V and 4 bases at J, with 13 bases in the middle. CDR1 MNHEY and CDR2 SVGAGI come from the germline V gene. This CDR3 region has 15 residues. CDR3 amino acids: CASSYSLSGGYEQYF. The CDR3 bases are TGTGCCAGCAGTTACTCGCTTAGCGGAGGATACGAGCAGTACTTC.

This chain connects TRBV7-3 to TRBJ2-3, with 8 bases aligning to TRBD1. The V gene's germline CDR1 is SGHTA and CDR2 FQGTGA. The CDR3 has 15 residues. V was pared by 2 bases and J by 2 bases, with 3 bases of the junction left unmatched. Here the CDR3 reads CASSLDRGFTDTQYF. The CDR3, as DNA: TGTGCCAGCAGCTTAGACAGGGGATTCACAGATACGCAGTATTTT.